The 5 T cell receptor beta chains below all came from one sample that was sequenced in a study of blood T cells in healthy people across ages. Primers used in a second PCR of about 6 to 11 cycles were a sample-barcoded 5' primer and a J-beta primer mix. TCRdb called the 5' RACE reads again in MiXCR, with one record for every CDR3 protein. The sample has under 1,100,000 distinct CDR3 sequences; approximately 25% are singletons. These same records also appear under a second study, on T cells of mothers and their children.

Sequenced sample: blood. The receptors come from a girl aged 2-10 years in good health.

The V call is TRBV6-2 or TRBV6-3, the J call TRBJ2-2; D not resolved. This CDR3 comprises 11 residues. The germline CDR1 and CDR2 sequences are MNHEY and SVGEGT. V dropped 2 bases and J dropped 14 bases, with 9 bases sitting between them. CDR3 nucleotide sequence: TGTGCCAGCAGTTACCCCCCCGGTCTGTTTTTT. The encoded protein is CASSYPPGLFF.

This chain connects TRBV25-1 to TRBJ2-4, with D possibly being TRBD1 or TRBD2 (5 bases each). The CDR3 spans 15 residues. The germline V gene encodes CDR1 MGHDK and CDR2 SYGVNS. V lost 3 bases to trimming and J lost 4 bases, with 13 bases between them. The CDR3 DNA sequence: TGTGCCAGCAGTGAGAGGGCAGGGCCGAAAAACATTCAGTACTTC. This gives the protein CASSERAGPKNIQYF. Looking up the rest from reference TRBV25-1 and TRBJ2-4 gives the full variable domain: EADIYQTPRYLVIGTGKKITLECSQTMGHDKMYWYQQDPGMELHLIHYSYGVNSTEKGDLSSESTVSRIRTEHFPLTLESARPSHTSQYLCASSERAGPKNIQYFGAGTRLSVL.

The genes are TRBV29-1 and TRBJ2-7; 8 positions agree with TRBD2. The V gene end was trimmed by 0 bases and the J gene end by 2 bases; junction bases not matched to a gene: 0. Germline-derived CDR1 and CDR2 are SQVTM and ANQGSEA. The CDR3 runs 13 residues. Written as DNA, the CDR3 is TGCAGCGTTGAAGACGGGAGGGCCTACGAGCAGTACTTC. Protein: CSVEDGRAYEQYF.

The chain combines TRBV28 with TRBJ2-1, with TRBD2 matching 8 bases. CDR3 length: 17 residues. V lost 6 bases and J lost 9; bases outside the gene matches: 19. Germline assignment: CDR1 MDHEN and CDR2 SYDVKM. CDR3 in amino acids: CASRSYLTAGVGTEQFF. Here the CDR3 DNA reads TGTGCCAGCAGGTCCTACCTCACAGCGGGAGTGGGCACTGAGCAGTTCTTC.

This clonotype was found a few times. The chain couples TRBV15 to TRBJ2-7; perhaps TRBD2 as D (6 bases). The CDR3 length is 12 residues. The V gene lost 8 bases and the J gene lost 6 bases, with 14 bases spanning the gap. Germline values: CDR1 LNHNV, CDR2 YYDKDF (reference sequence). CDR3 residues: CATGGNPSEQYF. The CDR3 DNA follows: TGTGCCACCGGCGGGAACCCATCCGAGCAGTACTTC.